This T cell receptor (beta chain) was documented in a study of cytomegalovirus exposure and HLA in healthy donors. The PCR was carried out with 60 Vbeta primers and 13 Jbeta primers. Some clones are missing from TCRdb's copy, which holds only in-frame ones; the method was immunoSEQ multiplex PCR. The sample lists more than 200,000 clones, around 79% occurring once. Regarding donors, all were healthy bone marrow donors. Notes on this clone: Its antigen is undetermined.

Regarding the study as a whole: A later analysis found that most CMV-associated TCR beta chains appeared HLA-restricted. Despite most TCR sequences being rare, some public TCRs occurred in many donors. The study listed approximately 160 cytomegalovirus-associated TCR beta chains.

CDR1 and CDR2 from the germline V gene are MNHEY and SVGAGI. Trimming took off 3 bases at V and 0 bases at J, with 9 bases between the two ends. The length of the CDR3 is 14 residues. The sequence came from a male donor in good health and CMV-seronegative. V and J are TRBV6-5 and TRBJ2-7, with D tentatively TRBD1 (5 bases). Sequenced sample: PBMCs. In nucleotides, the CDR3 is TGTGCCAGCAGTTATCTCGACAGCTCCTACGAGCAGTACTTC. This encodes CASSYLDSSYEQYF.